Detailed here is one TCR beta chain. Its antigen remains unidentified. This CDR3 has 16 amino acids. Germline-derived CDR1 and CDR2 are MDHEN and SYDVKM. The V gene end was trimmed by 7 bases and the J gene end by 6 bases; junction bases not matched to a gene: 15. The data belong to a study of breast tumors, draining lymph nodes, adjacent tissues. Breast cancer patients provided tissue from their axillary draining lymph nodes. TCRdb ran MiXCR on the multiplex PCR reads and lists one entry per CDR3 protein. The sample records about 150,000 distinct CDR3 sequences, approximately 20% being singletons. Study results and limitations: That most tumor T cells come from lymph nodes remained unproven. Tumor repertoires ranked between lymph nodes and nontumor tissue in diversity, with V and J gene preferences. Most tumor T cells seemingly derive from lymph node, then expand in tumor.

The origin of this receptor is a female donor with breast cancer. Some clones in this sample may be carry-over from other donors' samples. The chain is built from TRBV28 and TRBJ2-1, with TRBD2 identical over 7 bases. The sample was axillary lymph node tissue. CDR3 coding DNA: TGTGCCAGCACCCCCCTGGAGGGAGGGTACATCAATGAGCAGTTCTTC. Protein: CASTPLEGGYINEQFF.